The T cell receptor (beta chain) described here comes from a study of cytomegalovirus exposure and HLA in healthy donors. Broader study findings: The listing of 150 or so TCR beta chains classed them as cytomegalovirus-associated. Rare sequences made up most TCRs, while some public TCRs were found in many donors. In vitro testing confirmed a few CMV-associated chains as specific for CMV antigens.

Comment on this clone: What it binds is not known.

Profiled with immunoSEQ multiplex PCR; TCRdb holds only in-frame clones, not every one. Of 200,000 to 250,000 clones in the sample, around 87% were seen once. Germline values: CDR1 MNHEY, CDR2 SVGAGI. V lost 4 bases to trimming and J lost 3 bases, with 9 bases between them. The CDR3 has 13 residues. The validation cohort, a group of over a hundred subjects, included the donors and was separate from the roughly 670-subject first cohort. The V call is TRBV6-5, the J call TRBJ1-1; tentative D call: TRBD1 (5 bases). This receptor was identified in a woman under 30 in good health and CMV-seropositive. Sample: PBMCs. CDR3 nucleotide sequence: TGTGCCAGCAGTTTTGACAGTGACACTGAAGCTTTCTTT. It specifies CASSFDSDTEAFF.